A selection of T cell receptor beta chains follows, all from one sample in a study of T cell responses to AZD1222 COVID-19 vaccine. Only in-frame clones appear in the TCRdb table, and some are missing; sequencing was by immunoSEQ multiplex PCR. The repertoire holds over 150,000 clones, with about 88% as singletons. This sample comprised peripheral blood, obtained on day 0 of AZD1222 vaccination. These TCRs come from an adult in good health. The CDR3 runs from the conserved cysteine through the conserved F or W. The order of the fields is J gene, D gene, clone size, V gene, CDR3 DNA, CDR3 protein. D genes are given only for firm matches. Some rows mark clone size as missing; the rest say once, few, many or name a class of expanded clone.

>TRBJ1-5|.|.|TRBV27
TGTGCCAGCAGTTCGCTGAAAGGGGGAAAGAATCAGCCCCAGCATTTT
CASSSLKGGKNQPQHF
>TRBJ1-3|.|.|TRBV19
TGTGCCAGTAGGCCCTTCGCCCTTGCCTCTGGAAACACCATATATTTT
CASRPFALASGNTIYF
>TRBJ2-5|.|.|TRBV27
TGTGCCAGCGGATTAAGGCGAAGAGAGACCCAGTACTTC
CASGLRRRETQYF
>TRBJ1-1|.|.|TRBV5-4
TGTGCCAGCAGCCAGGACCCGGGCGGGGAAGCTTTCTTT
CASSQDPGGEAFF
>TRBJ2-7|TRBD1|.|TRBV6-5
TGTGCCAGCAGCGGGGGACAGGGGCGCCCCCACGAGCAGTACTTC
CASSGGQGRPHEQYF
>TRBJ2-1|TRBD2|.|TRBV15
TGTGCCACCAGCAGGGAGGGACTAGCGGGACTTGAGCAGTTCTTC
CATSREGLAGLEQFF
>TRBJ1-1|.|.|TRBV6-1
TGTGCCAGCAGTGAGGCCCCGGGTGTGAACACTGAAGCTTTCTTT
CASSEAPGVNTEAFF
>TRBJ2-3|TRBD1|.|TRBV3-1/TRBV3-2
TGTGCCAGCAGCCAAGACCCGAGGGGGCTCGACACAGATACGCAGTATTTT
CASSQDPRGLDTDTQYF
>TRBJ2-1|TRBD2|.|TRBV15
TGTGCCACCAGCAGAGATCCCTTTAGCGGGAGGGCAAGTGAGCAGTTCTTC
CATSRDPFSGRASEQFF
>TRBJ1-6|.|.|TRBV6-5
TGTGCCAGCAGTTATTCCGGGACATCCGGTTCACCCCTCCACTTT
CASSYSGTSGSPLHF
>TRBJ2-7|.|.|TRBV24-1
TGTGCCACCAGTGACCCGACCCCCGGGCGCTACGAGCAGTACTTC
CATSDPTPGRYEQYF
>TRBJ1-1|.|.|TRBV9
TGTGCCAGCAGCGTAGGGTACAGACTGAACACTGAAGCTTTCTTT
CASSVGYRLNTEAFF
>TRBJ2-1|.|.|TRBV5-1
TGCGCCAGCAGCTTGCGGGACCCAATCAATGAGCAGTTCTTC
CASSLRDPINEQFF
>TRBJ2-2|.|.|TRBV5-8
TGTGCCATCGGCACCCCGGGACTGCTACACAGGGAGCTGTTTTTT
CAIGTPGLLHRELFF
>TRBJ2-7|TRBD1|.|TRBV18
TGTGCCAGCTCACCAAGACAGGGGGCCGTCTACGAGCAGTACTTC
CASSPRQGAVYEQYF
>TRBJ1-6|.|.|TRBV6-1
TGTGCCAGCAGTGAACTTTCCTCACCCCTCCACTTT
CASSELSSPLHF
>TRBJ2-5|TRBD2|few|TRBV7-2
TGTGCCAGCAGTGGGGGACTAGCGAACCAAGAGACCCAGTACTTC
CASSGGLANQETQYF
>TRBJ1-4|.|.|TRBV28
TGTGCCAGCAGTAGGACTGTCAGCTTTAATGAAAAACTGTTTTTT
CASSRTVSFNEKLFF
>TRBJ1-2|.|once|TRBV4-1
TGCGCCAGCAGCCAAGTTGCCCGGGCGGACTATGGCTACACCTTC
CASSQVARADYGYTF
>TRBJ2-7|TRBD1|.|TRBV29-1
TGCAGCGTGCCAAGGACAGGGGGCAGCGAGCAGTACTTC
CSVPRTGGSEQYF
>TRBJ1-2|TRBD1|.|TRBV6-5
TGTGCCAGCAGCGCGGACAGGGCTTACGGCTACACCTTC
CASSADRAYGYTF
>TRBJ2-7|.|.|TRBV4-3
TGCGCCAGCAGCCAAGACCCTCCCTACGAGCAGTACTTC
CASSQDPPYEQYF
>TRBJ2-7|.|.|TRBV2
TGTGCCACCAGGACCTCTCCCGGGGACCACTCCTACGAGCAGTACTTC
CATRTSPGDHSYEQYF
>TRBJ2-7|TRBD1|few|TRBV5-1
TGCGCCAGCAGCTTGATGACAGGGTACCCCTACGAGCAGTACTTC
CASSLMTGYPYEQYF
>TRBJ1-3|.|.|TRBV18
TGTGCCAGCTCACCTGCAGGGAGCTCTGGAAACACCATATATTTT
CASSPAGSSGNTIYF
>TRBJ1-1|.|.|TRBV5-1
TGCGCCAGCAGCCCCCAGGGAGTGTTGAACACTGAAGCTTTCTTT
CASSPQGVLNTEAFF
>TRBJ2-7|.|.|TRBV5-5
TGTGCCAGCAGCTTGGCCTACGAGCAGTACTTC
CASSLAYEQYF
>TRBJ1-5|.|.|TRBV2
TGTGCCAGCAGTGAGGGCAAGGGGTGGCAGCCCCAGCATTTT
CASSEGKGWQPQHF
>TRBJ1-6|TRBD1|once|TRBV19
TGTGCCAGTAGCACGGACAGGGAAGGAAATTCACCCCTCCACTTT
CASSTDREGNSPLHF
>TRBJ2-1|.|.|TRBV18
TGTGCCAGCTCACCACCGTGGGGCGCTTCCTACAATGAGCAGTTCTTC
CASSPPWGASYNEQFF
>TRBJ1-2|.|.|TRBV24-1
TGTGCCACCAGTGACCCTTCTCGACACGGAAACTATGGCTACACCTTC
CATSDPSRHGNYGYTF
>TRBJ2-1|.|.|TRBV9
TGTGCCAGCAGCGTGGGGTCCCGGCAGACGAAATACAATGAGCAGTTCTTC
CASSVGSRQTKYNEQFF
>TRBJ2-3|.|.|TRBV7-2
TGTGCCAGCGCCACTACGCTGGTAGCATCCACAGATACGCAGTATTTT
CASATTLVASTDTQYF
>TRBJ2-1|TRBD2|.|TRBV7-9
TGTGCCGCGGCCCAGACTAGCGGGGGGACGCGGACGAGATACAATGAGCAGTTCTTC
CAAAQTSGGTRTRYNEQFF
>TRBJ2-5|TRBD1|.|TRBV30
TGTGCCGGAGGGACAGGGGGCTGGGAGACCCAGTACTTC
CAGGTGGWETQYF
>TRBJ2-7|.|few|TRBV28
TGTGCCAGCAGCCGGGGGCGGGGGCTCGCCTACGAGCAGTACTTC
CASSRGRGLAYEQYF
>TRBJ2-1|.|.|TRBV5-1
TGCGCCAGCAGCTTCAGGCCAGGGAGCTCCTACAATGAGCAGTTCTTC
CASSFRPGSSYNEQFF